Each of the 20 T cell receptor beta chains below was sequenced from the same sample in a study. TCRdb processed the 5' RACE reads anew with MiXCR; each CDR3 protein has one entry. This sample yields 30,000 to 40,000 distinct CDR3 sequences, of which roughly 24% are seen a single time; approximately 3.7% belongs to the top ten. Sequenced input: naive CD4+ T cells sorted from a lymph node. Subset of the sample: naive CD4+ T cells, CD4+CD45RA+CD25-. The receptor set was obtained from a female donor with breast cancer.

This chain joins TRBV5-6 and TRBJ2-3; TRBD2 matches at 11 bases. With V trimmed by 2 bases and J by 1 base, 9 bases remained unmatched. CDR1 and CDR2 from the germline V gene are SGHDT and YYEEEE. This CDR3 contains 18 residues. The CDR3 bases are TGTGCCAGCAGCTTCACTAGCGGGAGCGGGATGGGCACAGATACGCAGTATTTT. It yields the protein CASSFTSGSGMGTDTQYF.

With respect to this clonotype: Its ends do not fully match the called genes, so a read error is possible. The CDR3 reads CASSRQGSEQCF. CDR3 bases: TGTGCCAGCAGTCGACAGGGTAGCGAGCAGTGCTTC. The chain employs TRBV12-3 or TRBV12-4 and TRBJ2-7, with 7 bases identical to TRBD1. The CDR3 runs 12 residues.

This clonotype has a handful of counts. V usage is TRBV15 and J usage is TRBJ1-5; 7 bases align to TRBD1. The CDR3 is 15 amino acids. V was clipped by 0 bases and J by 5 bases; unmatched bases: 4. Germline V lookup: CDR1 LNHNV, CDR2 YYDKDF (reference sequence). The CDR3 bases are TGTGCCACCAGCAGAGATAGAGACAGGGATCAGCCCCAGCATTTT. Its protein product is CATSRDRDRDQPQHF. The whole variable domain, remainder taken from reference TRBV15 and TRBJ1-5, is DAMVIQNPRYQVTQFGKPVTLSCSQTLNHNVMYWYQQKSSQAPKLLFHYYDKDFNNEADTPDNFQSRRPNTSFCFLDIRSPGLGDTAMYLCATSRDRDRDQPQHFGDGTRLSIL.

Regarding this clonotype: One base away lies a much larger clone, so this may be a sequencing read error. In DNA form, the CDR3 reads TGTGCCACCAGTGATCCACGAAAGGGAAACGGGGAGCTGTTTTTT. Amino acid sequence: CATSDPRKGNGELFF. The chain joins TRBV24-1 to TRBJ2-2; no definite D call. This CDR3 comprises 15 residues. Germline V lookup: CDR1 KGHDR, CDR2 SFDVKD. The germline V and J ends were trimmed by 3 bases and 7 bases, with 14 bases remaining between them.

This clonotype was recorded many times. V and J are TRBV14 and TRBJ2-7, with D possibly being TRBD1 or TRBD2 (6 bases each). The V gene lost 4 bases and the J gene lost 5 bases, with 24 bases spanning the gap. This CDR3 has 17 amino acids. Germline loops: CDR1 SGHDN, CDR2 FVKESK. The CDR3 DNA is TGTGCCAGCAGCCCCAATACCGTACTAGGGGGGCCGCACGAGCAGTACTTC. This sequence encodes CASSPNTVLGGPHEQYF.

This clonotype occurred a few times. J is TRBJ2-7 and V is TRBV4-1; 9 positions agree with TRBD1. The length of the CDR3 is 17 residues. V trimming: 3 bases; J trimming: 2 bases; junction bases outside the gene matches: 11. CDR1 and CDR2 (germline): MGHRA, YSYEKL. DNA for the CDR3: TGCGCCAGCAGCCAGATGGCCGGGACAGGGACCCCCTACGAGCAGTACTTC. This encodes CASSQMAGTGTPYEQYF.

The chain couples TRBV7-8 to TRBJ2-1; 7 nucleotides line up with TRBD2. This CDR3 spans 17 amino acids. From germline, CDR1 is SGHVS and CDR2 FQNEAQ. J was trimmed by 2 bases and V by 4 bases; bases with no gene match: 11. CDR3 protein: CASSSGSWEGAYNEQFF. The CDR3 DNA sequence: TGTGCCAGCAGCTCCGGGAGTTGGGAGGGCGCCTACAATGAGCAGTTCTTC.

This clonotype was recorded a few times. The chain couples TRBV5-1 to TRBJ2-3, with D possibly TRBD2 on 5 matching bases. Looked up from germline, CDR1 is SGHRS and CDR2 is YFSETQ. The CDR3 covers 16 residues. V lost 0 bases, J lost 1 base, and 12 bases lay in between. The CDR3 nucleotides read TGCGCCAGCAGCTTGGACGGTGCGCGGGGCACAGATACGCAGTATTTT. Residues: CASSLDGARGTDTQYF.

The chain carries TRBV12-3 or TRBV12-4 and TRBJ2-7; weak D call: TRBD2 (5 bases). V shed 1 base and J shed 5 bases, with 15 bases lying between them. The CDR3 covers 15 residues. The CDR3 reads CASSLEGPGSHEQYF. The CDR3 nucleotides read TGTGCCAGCAGTTTAGAGGGCCCGGGATCCCACGAGCAGTACTTC.

For this clonotype: Given a much more abundant clone one base away, this may be a read error. This sequence joins TRBV4-3 and TRBJ2-1; the match to TRBD2 covers 7 bases. The germline gives CDR1 LGHNA, CDR2 YSLEER. This CDR3 is built from 12 residues. The CDR3 bases are TGCGCCAGCAGGGGGGGGTTCAATGAGCAGATCTTC. Translation gives CASRGGFNEQIF.

This clonotype turned up a few times. The rearrangement joins TRBV10-3 to TRBJ2-3, with TRBD2 as a possible D gene (5 bases). Trimming stripped 3 bases from V and 9 bases from J, with 10 bases between. The CDR3 loop spans 12 amino acids. CDR1 is ENHRY, CDR2 SYGVKD, per germline. The CDR3 sequence is CAISDPGRTQYF. The CDR3 DNA follows: TGTGCCATCAGTGATCCGGGAAGAACGCAGTATTTT.

The V call is TRBV3-1, the J call TRBJ2-3; 9 bases map to TRBD2. The CDR3 consists of 11 residues. Germline trimming cut 4 bases from V and 14 bases from J; bases unmatched to any gene: 4. The V gene's germline CDR1 is LGHDT and CDR2 YNNKEL (reference sequence). The CDR3 region is CASSLAGAVYF. Here the CDR3 DNA reads TGTGCCAGCAGCCTAGCGGGGGCGGTGTATTTT.

This clonotype turned up a few times. V gene TRBV28 combines with J gene TRBJ1-3, with unresolved D. Between the trimmed V and J ends, which lost 3 bases and 4 bases, there was a span of 10 bases. This CDR3 has 14 amino acids. Germline V gene lookup returns CDR1 MDHEN and CDR2 SYDVKM. The CDR3 sequence is CASSLGGPGNTIYF. The CDR3, as DNA: TGTGCCAGCAGTTTGGGAGGGCCCGGAAACACCATATATTTT.

This clonotype appeared many times. The rearrangement links TRBV20-1 to TRBJ1-4; D unresolved. V was clipped by 3 bases and J by 7 bases, with 6 bases between them. Germline V CDR1 and CDR2: DFQATT, SNEGSKA (reference sequence). The CDR3 is made up of 11 amino acids. The CDR3 DNA sequence: TGCAGTGCTAGGGGTGTTGAAAAACTGTTTTTT. Its protein is CSARGVEKLFF.

Details on this clonotype: This may come from a read error, since a much larger clone is one base off. Given the absence of the conserved phenylalanine or tryptophan at the CDR3 end, a read error is likely. The gene calls are TRBV9 and TRBJ2-7; D tentatively reads TRBD1 or TRBD2 (5 bases each). The CDR3 sequence is 17 residues long. Trimming removed 0 bases at V and 2 bases at J, with 18 bases between. The germline V gene has CDR1 SGDLS and CDR2 YYNGEE. The chain's CDR3 is CASSVGDQIVPPYEQYS. The CDR3, as DNA: TGTGCCAGCAGCGTAGGGGACCAGATAGTACCGCCCTACGAGCAGTACTCC.

Only a few counts were recorded for this clonotype. The J gene is TRBJ2-3, the V gene TRBV12-3 or TRBV12-4, with 10 bases that match TRBD2. Trimming took 5 bases from V and 1 from J; bases not matched to a gene: 3. This CDR3 is 15 amino acids long. In nucleotides, the CDR3 is TGTGCCAGCAGTATCCTAGCGGGGGGCACAGATACGCAGTATTTT. Protein product: CASSILAGGTDTQYF.

This chain links TRBV9 with TRBJ2-1; maybe TRBD2 (5 bases). With 4 bases removed from V and 10 bases from J, the gap between germline ends came to 18 bases. Germline V gives CDR1 SGDLS, CDR2 YYNGEE. This CDR3 is built from 14 residues. CDR3 loop: CASSIAYRGGEQFF. Written as DNA, the CDR3 is TGTGCCAGCAGCATCGCGTATCGGGGTGGCGAGCAGTTCTTC.

This clonotype has just a few counts. The chain's CDR3 is CASSQSGLPSNQPQHF. As DNA, the CDR3 is TGCGCCAGCAGCCAATCGGGGTTACCTAGCAATCAGCCCCAGCATTTT. The chain carries TRBV4-1 and TRBJ1-5, with D unclear. CDR3 length equals 16 residues. The V gene lost 2 bases and the J gene lost 0 bases, with 11 bases spanning the gap. Germline V gene data show CDR1 as MGHRA and CDR2 as YSYEKL.

This clonotype showed up just a few times. Given a much more abundant clone one base away, this may be a read error. The genes are TRBV12-3 or TRBV12-4 and TRBJ2-1; possibly TRBD1 for D (6 bases). The length of the CDR3 is 14 residues. CDR3 protein: CANSPGTNYNEQFF. CDR3 in DNA: TGTGCCAACAGTCCCGGGACAAACTACAATGAGCAGTTCTTC.

This clonotype has just a few counts. A read error may explain this, as a much larger clone is one base away. The rearrangement links TRBV6-2 or TRBV6-3 to TRBJ1-5; D unclear. V gave up 10 bases and J gave up 0 bases, with 19 bases separating them. Germline loops: CDR1 MNHEY, CDR2 SVGEGT. The CDR3 spans 16 residues. The DNA for the CDR3 is TGTGCCATCGCGGAGGGCAGATCTCGTAGCAATCAGCCCCAGCATTTT. Residues: CAIAEGRSRSNQPQHF.